Shown below are 3 T cell receptor beta chains from a single sample sequenced in a study of regulatory T cells in long-lasting Graves disease. Both iRepertoire HTBI primers and Arm-PCR of CDR3 regions were used to build the TCR beta libraries. MiXCR was run by TCRdb on the multiplex PCR reads, yielding one entry per CDR3 protein. The data contain some 340,000 distinct CDR3 sequences, approximately 12% of them singletons. Specified time point: newly diagnosed GD, antithyroid drugs for less than 3 months. Construction of the TCR library relied on RNA isolated from PBMCs. In addition, the sample was reused for a study of T cells in Graves' hyperthyroidism and ophthalmopathy.

The sample consisted of peripheral blood mononuclear cells (PBMCs), taken at new diagnosis, from a patient treated with antithyroid drugs. Every receptor here comes from a young woman with Graves disease.

Of note for this clonotype: A much larger clone differs from this one at a single base, so this may be a read error. This CDR3 is missing its conserved last phenylalanine or tryptophan, likely due to a read error. The chain couples TRBV6-5 to TRBJ1-2; no clear D. Trimming removed 2 bases from V and 6 bases from J, with 7 bases in between. CDR1 is MNHEY and CDR2 is SVGAGI in the germline V gene. The CDR3 has 12 residues. CDR3 in amino acids: CASSYPNDGYTL. The CDR3 DNA reads as TGTGCCAGCAGTTACCCAAATGATGGCTACACCCTC.

This clonotype showed up many times. The rearrangement links TRBV28 to TRBJ2-3; 7 bases line up with TRBD2. CDR1 and CDR2 from the germline V gene are MDHEN and SYDVKM. Unmatched junction bases numbered 5, after V lost 5 bases and J lost 0 bases. The CDR3 sequence is 15 residues long. CDR3 amino acids: CASSRGGTSTDTQYF. The CDR3 DNA reads TGTGCCAGCAGTCGCGGGGGAACTAGCACAGATACGCAGTATTTT. Filled out from reference TRBV28 and TRBJ2-3, the complete variable domain reads DVKVTQSSRYLVKRTGEKVFLECVQDMDHENMFWYRQDPGLGLRLIYFSYDVKMKEKGDIPEGYSVSREKKERFSLILESASTNQTSMYLCASSRGGTSTDTQYFGPGTRLTVL.

This clonotype was counted many times. An end of the junction differs from the germline gene, which may be a read error. This chain uses TRBV10-3 with TRBJ2-3, with D tentatively TRBD2 (6 bases). There are 16 residues in the CDR3. Germline loops: CDR1 ENHRY, CDR2 SYGVKD. CDR3 nucleotide sequence: TGTGCCATCAGTGAGCCATCGACCAGCGGGTTAGATACACAGTATTTT. Protein: CAISEPSTSGLDTQYF.